These 9 T cell receptor beta chains originate from one sample sequenced in a study of T cells in Graves' hyperthyroidism and ophthalmopathy. TCR beta CDR3 sequences were amplified from RNA transcripts. The study used the HTBI primer set for a first-round RT-PCR of the TCR CDR3. TCRdb processed the multiplex PCR reads anew with MiXCR; each CDR3 protein has one entry. The data contain roughly 130,000 distinct CDR3 sequences, approximately 20% of them singletons. Sample: blood. The receptors were gathered from a woman between 45 and 65 years old with Graves' hyperthyroidism that later progressed to Graves' ophthalmopathy.

The chain carries TRBV27 and TRBJ2-3; TRBD2 matches 7 bases. Trimming cost V 4 bases and J 1 base; bases outside gene matches: 5. This CDR3 has 15 amino acids. Per germline, CDR1 MNHEY and CDR2 SMNVEV (reference sequence). The CDR3 reads CASSWGGGRTDTQYF. CDR3 nucleotides: TGTGCCAGCAGTTGGGGGGGAGGGCGCACAGATACGCAGTATTTT.

This clonotype came up many times. V and J are TRBV18 and TRBJ2-1, with 8 positions matching TRBD2. Germline V gives CDR1 KGHSH, CDR2 LQKENI. The V segment lost 5 bases and the J segment 8 bases; nucleotides outside the gene matches: 8. The CDR3 covers 14 residues. The CDR3 DNA sequence: TGTGCCAGCTCAACCATCGGGGGGGGAGATGAGCAGTTCTTC. Its protein is CASSTIGGGDEQFF.

The chain employs TRBV12-3 or TRBV12-4 and TRBJ2-7, with D uncertain. The V end was cut by 3 bases, the J end by 1 base, with 4 bases between. This CDR3 is built from 12 residues. The CDR3 spells CASSLASYEQYF. CDR3 in DNA: TGTGCCAGCAGTTTGGCATCCTACGAGCAGTACTTC.

In its sample, this clonotype was seen many times. The chain recombines TRBV10-3 with TRBJ2-5; TRBD1 aligns across 9 bases. The V gene's germline CDR1 is ENHRY and CDR2 SYGVKD. After removal of 5 bases from V and 2 bases from J, the junction contained 3 bases not matched to a gene. This CDR3 comprises 14 residues. As DNA, the CDR3 is TGTGCCATCAGTTCCGGACAGGGGCAAGAGACCCAGTACTTC. This encodes CAISSGQGQETQYF.

This clonotype has just a few counts. The rearrangement uses TRBV30 and TRBJ1-3; D possibly corresponds to TRBD1 (6 bases). Germline V gene data show CDR1 as GTSNPN and CDR2 as SVGIG (reference sequence). This CDR3 is 16 amino acids long. Trimming stripped 2 bases from V and 2 bases from J, with 16 bases between. DNA of the CDR3: TGTGCCTGGAGTAATATGACAGGAAGAACTGGAAACACCATATATTTT. Its translation: CAWSNMTGRTGNTIYF.

At least ten counts were recorded for this clonotype. The chain recombines TRBV4-1 with TRBJ2-3; D is ambiguous. CDR3 length: 15 residues. Germline assignment: CDR1 MGHRA and CDR2 YSYEKL. Trimming removed 1 base from V and 0 bases from J, with 8 bases in between. CDR3 protein: CASSQGGGSTDTQYF. As DNA, the CDR3 is TGCGCCAGCAGCCAAGGAGGCGGAAGCACAGATACGCAGTATTTT.

At least ten counts were recorded for this clonotype. This chain joins TRBV27 and TRBJ2-3, with D uncertain. CDR3 size: 16 residues. Germline V gene lookup returns CDR1 MNHEY and CDR2 SMNVEV (reference sequence). With 4 bases removed from V and 1 base from J, the gap between germline ends came to 15 bases. CDR3 sequence (DNA): TGTGCCAGCAGTTATTTCAAGTTTGAGGGCACAGATACGCAGTATTTT. It yields the protein CASSYFKFEGTDTQYF.

This clonotype was observed a few times. The gene calls are TRBV4-2 and TRBJ2-2; 7 bases map to TRBD2. The CDR3 totals 16 residues. V dropped 0 bases and J dropped 4; count of bases not matched to a gene: 5. Germline values: CDR1 LGHNA, CDR2 YNFKEQ. CDR3 coding DNA: TGTGCCAGCAGCCAAGAGCGCGGGAGAAGCACCGGGGAGCTGTTTTTT. Translated: CASSQERGRSTGELFF.

This clonotype has at least ten counts. The gene calls are TRBV28 and TRBJ2-7, with TRBD2 matching 9 bases. The junction had 23 bases not matched to a gene; V was cut back by 6 bases and J by 8 bases. The V gene's germline CDR1 is MDHEN and CDR2 SYDVKM. The CDR3 sequence is 18 residues long. CDR3 bases: TGTGCCAGCAGACCTCGTGCTAGCGGGGTGGGGCGTCGTTTTCAGCAGTACTTC. Its translation is CASRPRASGVGRRFQQYF.